The entry that follows covers one TCR beta chain sequence. Its antigen is still unknown. This entry belongs to a study of identical twins. Study findings and constraints: Conclusions rested on cross-sectional statistics rather than following the same donors. Invariant MAIT and iNKT cells are populations that could partly confound zero-insertion analyses.

One entry per CDR3 protein results from TCRdb running MiXCR on the 5' RACE reads. The sample lists around 1.7 million distinct CDR3 sequences, around a third occurring once. This CDR3 spans 18 amino acids. Trimming removed 5 bases from V and 0 bases from J, with 22 bases in between. Germline loops: CDR1 SGHVS, CDR2 FQNEAQ. The chain is built from TRBV7-8 and TRBJ1-2; D is perhaps TRBD1 (5 bases). This clonotype originated in a newborn girl in good health. Sequenced material: cord blood. The CDR3 protein is CASSVRVWDAQSNYGYTF. The CDR3 DNA reads as TGTGCCAGCAGCGTAAGAGTATGGGACGCGCAGTCTAACTATGGCTACACCTTC.